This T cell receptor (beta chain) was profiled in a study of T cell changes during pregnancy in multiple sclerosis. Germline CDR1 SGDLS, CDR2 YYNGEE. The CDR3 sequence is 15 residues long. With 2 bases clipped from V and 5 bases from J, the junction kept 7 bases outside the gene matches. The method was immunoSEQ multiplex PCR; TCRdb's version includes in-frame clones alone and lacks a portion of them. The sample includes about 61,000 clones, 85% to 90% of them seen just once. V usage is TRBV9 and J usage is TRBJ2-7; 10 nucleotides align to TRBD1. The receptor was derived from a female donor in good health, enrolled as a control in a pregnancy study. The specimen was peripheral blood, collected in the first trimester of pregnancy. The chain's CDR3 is CASSVLDRGRDEQYF. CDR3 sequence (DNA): TGTGCCAGCAGCGTTCTCGACAGGGGGCGAGACGAGCAGTACTTC.